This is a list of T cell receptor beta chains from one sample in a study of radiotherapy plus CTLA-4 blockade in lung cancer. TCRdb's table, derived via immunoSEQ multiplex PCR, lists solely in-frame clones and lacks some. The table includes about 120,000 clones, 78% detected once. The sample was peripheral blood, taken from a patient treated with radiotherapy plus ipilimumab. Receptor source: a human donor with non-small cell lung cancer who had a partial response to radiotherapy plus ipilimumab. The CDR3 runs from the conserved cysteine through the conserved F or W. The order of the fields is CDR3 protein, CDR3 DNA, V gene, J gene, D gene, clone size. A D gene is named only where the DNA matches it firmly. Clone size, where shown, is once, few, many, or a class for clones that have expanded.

CDR3aa: CASSIKGLAGGTGELFF; CDR3nt: TGTGCCAGTAGTATAAAAGGCCTAGCGGGAGGCACCGGGGAGCTGTTTTTT; v_gene: TRBV19; j_gene: TRBJ2-2; d_gene: TRBD2; abundance: -
CDR3aa: CASSTSGTSRYNEQFF; CDR3nt: TGCGCCAGCAGCACCTCCGGGACTAGCAGATACAATGAGCAGTTCTTC; v_gene: TRBV5-1; j_gene: TRBJ2-1; d_gene: TRBD2; abundance: -
CDR3aa: CASRSMPGLAGGETQYF; CDR3nt: TGTGCCAGCAGAAGTATGCCGGGACTAGCGGGAGGAGAGACCCAGTACTTC; v_gene: TRBV7-6; j_gene: TRBJ2-5; d_gene: TRBD2; abundance: -
CDR3aa: CASSDFITDTQYF; CDR3nt: TGTGCCAGCAGTGACTTTATCACAGATACGCAGTATTTT; v_gene: TRBV27; j_gene: TRBJ2-3; d_gene: -; abundance: -
CDR3aa: CASGLTPFGDFTYEQYF; CDR3nt: TGTGCTAGTGGTTTAACCCCTTTCGGGGACTTTACCTACGAGCAGTACTTC; v_gene: TRBV12-5; j_gene: TRBJ2-7; d_gene: -; abundance: -
CDR3aa: CASSLGTGMGNQPQHF; CDR3nt: TGCGCCAGCAGCTTGGGGACAGGGATGGGCAATCAGCCCCAGCATTTT; v_gene: TRBV5-1; j_gene: TRBJ1-5; d_gene: TRBD1; abundance: -
CDR3aa: CASSYQLGNTIYF; CDR3nt: TGTGCCAGCAGTTACCAGTTAGGAAACACCATATATTTT; v_gene: TRBV6-5; j_gene: TRBJ1-3; d_gene: -; abundance: -
CDR3aa: CASSLSMSGGELFF; CDR3nt: TGTGCCAGCAGCCTATCGATGAGCGGCGGGGAGCTGTTTTTT; v_gene: TRBV7-9; j_gene: TRBJ2-2; d_gene: -; abundance: -
CDR3aa: CASSQFRTASGNTIYF; CDR3nt: TGCGCCAGCAGCCAATTCAGGACAGCCTCTGGAAACACCATATATTTT; v_gene: TRBV4-1; j_gene: TRBJ1-3; d_gene: -; abundance: -
CDR3aa: CASSVTAGGYTEAFF; CDR3nt: TGTGCCAGCAGCGTCACGGCAGGGGGCTACACTGAAGCTTTCTTT; v_gene: TRBV9; j_gene: TRBJ1-1; d_gene: TRBD1; abundance: -
CDR3aa: CASRDQGRDNYGYTF; CDR3nt: TGTGCCAGCAGGGATCAGGGCAGAGATAACTATGGCTACACCTTC; v_gene: TRBV6-1; j_gene: TRBJ1-2; d_gene: -; abundance: -
CDR3aa: CASSFRERFTGELFF; CDR3nt: TGTGCCAGCAGCTTCAGGGAACGGTTCACCGGGGAGCTGTTTTTT; v_gene: TRBV5-8; j_gene: TRBJ2-2; d_gene: -; abundance: -
CDR3aa: CASHEGLASSYEQYF; CDR3nt: TGTGCCAGTCACGAGGGACTAGCGAGCTCCTACGAGCAGTACTTC; v_gene: TRBV18; j_gene: TRBJ2-7; d_gene: TRBD2; abundance: -
CDR3aa: CASSFQGDQPQHF; CDR3nt: TGTGCCAGCAGTTTTCAGGGGGATCAGCCCCAGCATTTT; v_gene: TRBV28; j_gene: TRBJ1-5; d_gene: TRBD1; abundance: -
CDR3aa: CASSYSTSTVNEQFF; CDR3nt: TGTGCCAGCAGTTACTCGACTAGCACCGTCAATGAGCAGTTCTTC; v_gene: TRBV6-5; j_gene: TRBJ2-1; d_gene: TRBD2; abundance: -
CDR3aa: CASSYRNYGYTF; CDR3nt: TGTGCCAGCAGTTACAGGAACTATGGCTACACCTTC; v_gene: TRBV28; j_gene: TRBJ1-2; d_gene: -; abundance: few
CDR3aa: CASTLTGNDRSYEQYF; CDR3nt: TGTGCCAGCACCCTGACAGGGAACGACCGTTCCTACGAGCAGTACTTC; v_gene: TRBV27; j_gene: TRBJ2-7; d_gene: TRBD1; abundance: -
CDR3aa: CSAALTNEQFF; CDR3nt: TGCAGTGCCGCCCTAACTAATGAGCAGTTCTTC; v_gene: TRBV20-1; j_gene: TRBJ2-1; d_gene: -; abundance: -
CDR3aa: CAWSERQGGSVDTQYF; CDR3nt: TGTGCCTGGAGCGAAAGACAGGGGGGATCCGTCGATACGCAGTATTTT; v_gene: TRBV30; j_gene: TRBJ2-3; d_gene: TRBD1; abundance: -
CDR3aa: CASTLGGSSYEQYF; CDR3nt: TGTGCCAGCACCCTCGGGGGGAGCTCCTACGAGCAGTACTTC; v_gene: TRBV28; j_gene: TRBJ2-7; d_gene: TRBD2; abundance: -
CDR3aa: CAWNRGTSYEQYF; CDR3nt: TGTGCCTGGAACCGCGGCACTTCCTACGAGCAGTACTTC; v_gene: TRBV30; j_gene: TRBJ2-7; d_gene: -; abundance: -
CDR3aa: CASREQGANYGYTF; CDR3nt: TGTGCCAGCAGGGAGCAGGGGGCTAATTATGGCTACACCTTC; v_gene: TRBV5-4; j_gene: TRBJ1-2; d_gene: TRBD1; abundance: few
CDR3aa: CASSRPGLAGDGYTQYF; CDR3nt: TGTGCCAGCAGCCGGCCGGGACTAGCGGGAGACGGGTATACGCAGTATTTT; v_gene: TRBV5-4; j_gene: TRBJ2-3; d_gene: TRBD2; abundance: -
CDR3aa: CASSSAGRGIYNEQFF; CDR3nt: TGTGCCAGCAGTTCCGCCGGGAGGGGTATCTACAATGAGCAGTTCTTC; v_gene: TRBV28; j_gene: TRBJ2-1; d_gene: TRBD2; abundance: -
CDR3aa: CATSRERVSNTEAFF; CDR3nt: TGTGCCACCAGCAGAGAGCGGGTCTCGAACACTGAAGCTTTCTTT; v_gene: TRBV15; j_gene: TRBJ1-1; d_gene: -; abundance: -
CDR3aa: CASSLNPVGYYEQYF; CDR3nt: TGTGCCAGTAGTCTAAACCCGGTCGGGTACTACGAGCAGTACTTC; v_gene: TRBV19; j_gene: TRBJ2-7; d_gene: -; abundance: -
CDR3aa: CASSVTGTGYTGELFF; CDR3nt: TGTGCCAGCAGCGTAACCGGGACAGGGTACACCGGGGAGCTGTTTTTT; v_gene: TRBV9; j_gene: TRBJ2-2; d_gene: TRBD1; abundance: -
CDR3aa: CASSLREVGYTF; CDR3nt: TGTGCCAGCAGCTTACGGGAGGTTGGCTACACCTTC; v_gene: TRBV7-9; j_gene: TRBJ1-2; d_gene: -; abundance: few
CDR3aa: CASSLELTGGIFGEAFF; CDR3nt: TGTGCCAGCAGCTTAGAGCTGACAGGGGGTATTTTCGGTGAAGCTTTCTTT; v_gene: TRBV7-9; j_gene: TRBJ1-1; d_gene: TRBD1; abundance: -